These 23 T cell receptor beta chains originate from one sample sequenced in a study of OX40 agonist ivuxolimab in advanced cancers. The library came from the immunoSEQ multiplex PCR assay. TCRdb re-hosts the immuneACCESS table, in-frame sequences only. Its copies lack some clones; in the studies checked, an unresolved V gene accounts for under half of them, and the cause for the rest is not known. The sample records around 93,000 clones, roughly 89% of which are singletons. The ten largest account for under 2% of the sample. The sample here was CD4+ or CD8+ T cells sorted from blood, taken in a trial of the OX40 agonist ivuxolimab. Receptors were obtained from an adult with an advanced solid tumor such as melanoma, head and neck, liver or kidney cancer.

This chain uses TRBV28 with TRBJ2-1; D is undetermined. The CDR3 runs 13 residues. From germline, CDR1 is MDHEN and CDR2 SYDVKM. V lost 2 bases, J lost 12 bases, and 14 bases lay in between. CDR3 sequence: CASSLKVPKGQFF. In DNA, the CDR3 is TGTGCCAGCAGTTTAAAAGTACCAAAAGGGCAGTTCTTC.

This clone was observed a handful of times. The chain employs TRBV19 and TRBJ1-5, with 8 positions matching TRBD1. This CDR3 is built from 16 residues. With 5 bases clipped from V and 1 base from J, the junction kept 7 bases outside the gene matches. Germline lookup yields CDR1 LNHDA and CDR2 SQIVND (reference sequence). Here the CDR3 reads CASSRTDRGSNQPQHF. In DNA, the CDR3 is TGTGCCAGTAGTCGTACAGACAGGGGAAGCAATCAGCCCCAGCATTTT.

V is TRBV18 and J is TRBJ1-4, with no clear D. The length of the CDR3 is 14 residues. The V gene lost 4 bases and the J gene lost 8 bases, with 14 bases spanning the gap. The germline V gene encodes CDR1 KGHSH and CDR2 LQKENI. CDR3: CASSQDDLGEKLFF. The CDR3 coding sequence is TGTGCCAGCTCACAAGACGACCTTGGGGAAAAACTGTTTTTT.

This clone was detected once. The chain has TRBV7-9 and TRBJ1-4; 7 bases map to TRBD1. Germline CDR1 reads SEHNR; CDR2 reads FQNEAQ (reference sequence). V shed 2 bases, J shed 7 bases, and the junction held 10 bases outside the gene matches. This CDR3 comprises 16 residues. The CDR3 DNA reads as TGTGCCAGCAGCTTAACGTTGAGAGGGGGCCGTGAAAAACTGTTTTTT. It translates to CASSLTLRGGREKLFF. Supplemented by reference TRBV7-9 and TRBJ1-4, the full variable domain reads DTGVSQNPRHKITKRGQNVTFRCDPISEHNRLYWYRQTLGQGPEFLTYFQNEAQLEKSRLLSDRFSAERPKGSFSTLEIQRTEQGDSAMYLCASSLTLRGGREKLFFGSGTQLSVL.

The chain carries TRBV25-1 and TRBJ2-4; D is possibly TRBD1 (5 bases). CDR1 is MGHDK, CDR2 SYGVNS, per germline. Trimming cost V 3 bases and J 2 bases, with 17 bases left between them. This CDR3 is 17 amino acids long. The CDR3 DNA reads TGTGCCAGCAGTGATGGCTCTGGGGCTTGGTCCAAAAACATTCAGTACTTC. Its translation is CASSDGSGAWSKNIQYF.

V is TRBV7-9 and J is TRBJ2-5, with D perhaps TRBD1 or TRBD2 (5 bases each). CDR1 SEHNR and CDR2 FQNEAQ come from the germline V gene (reference sequence). The V and J ends lost 4 bases and 0 bases respectively, with 9 bases between them. CDR3 length: 14 residues. The CDR3 region has the DNA TGTGCCAGCAGCTCACCGGGGCACCAAGAGACCCAGTACTTC. Its translation is CASSSPGHQETQYF.

This clone has a single count. The rearrangement links TRBV6-5 to TRBJ2-7; D remains ambiguous. Germline lookup yields CDR1 MNHEY and CDR2 SVGAGI. The CDR3 runs 13 residues. Trimming pared 8 bases from V and 2 bases from J, leaving 13 bases between. The CDR3 DNA follows: TGTGCCAGCGTAAGGGATGCGGCCTACGAGCAGTACTTC. Residues: CASVRDAAYEQYF.

The chain has TRBV4-2 and TRBJ2-7; D possibly matches TRBD1 or TRBD2 (5 bases each). CDR1 is LGHNA, CDR2 YNFKEQ, per germline. Trimming removed 8 bases from V and 0 bases from J, with 17 bases in between. The length of the CDR3 is 15 residues. The CDR3 coding sequence is TGTGCCAGCGCGGCTTGGGACCGCTACTCCTACGAGCAGTACTTC. This codes for CASAAWDRYSYEQYF.

The rearrangement joins TRBV11-2 to TRBJ2-1, with 11 bases that match TRBD2. Germline V gives CDR1 SGHAT, CDR2 FQNNGV. CDR3 size: 14 residues. V lost 5 bases and J lost 10; bases outside the gene matches: 7. The CDR3 DNA follows: TGTGCCAGCAGCGGTAGCGGGGGGGGCGGGGAGCAGTTCTTC. Translating it yields CASSGSGGGGEQFF.

The chain links TRBV7-9 to TRBJ1-4; D may be TRBD1 (6 bases). Germline V gene lookup returns CDR1 SEHNR and CDR2 FQNEAQ (reference sequence). Trimming took off 7 bases at V and 1 base at J, with 10 bases between the two ends. This CDR3 has 14 amino acids. In nucleotides, the CDR3 is TGTGCCAGCACTGCGGGACAAACTAATGAAAAACTGTTTTTT. It yields the protein CASTAGQTNEKLFF. Full variable domain (rest looked up from reference TRBV7-9 and TRBJ1-4): DTGVSQNPRHKITKRGQNVTFRCDPISEHNRLYWYRQTLGQGPEFLTYFQNEAQLEKSRLLSDRFSAERPKGSFSTLEIQRTEQGDSAMYLCASTAGQTNEKLFFGSGTQLSVL.

This clone has only one observation. The chain joins TRBV9 to TRBJ2-7, with TRBD2 matching over 10 bases. Germline V gene data show CDR1 as SGDLS and CDR2 as YYNGEE. J gave up 0 bases and V 0 bases, and 9 bases lay outside the gene matches. The CDR3 length is 18 residues. DNA of the CDR3: TGTGCCAGCAGCGTAGGGGCTAGCGGGGGAGCCAGCTCCTACGAGCAGTACTTC. Amino acid sequence: CASSVGASGGASSYEQYF.

This clone was picked up one time. The rearrangement joins TRBV2 to TRBJ2-2; TRBD1 aligns across 8 bases. This CDR3 is built from 13 residues. In germline, CDR1 is SNHLY, CDR2 FYNNEI. V dropped 5 bases and J dropped 5; count of bases not matched to a gene: 1. CDR3 region: CASSRQGTGELFF. As DNA, the CDR3 is TGTGCCAGCAGTAGACAGGGGACCGGGGAGCTGTTTTTT.

V and J are TRBV7-8 and TRBJ2-7, with 9 nucleotides matching TRBD1. Germline values: CDR1 SGHVS, CDR2 FQNEAQ. V lost 2 bases to trimming and J lost 1 base; unmatched junction nucleotides: 6. The CDR3 is made up of 16 amino acids. The DNA of the CDR3 is TGTGCCAGCAGCTTAATAACAGGGACAGGGTCCTACGAGCAGTACTTC. Encoded protein: CASSLITGTGSYEQYF.

The rearrangement links TRBV7-2 to TRBJ1-1, with a possible D match to TRBD1 (5 bases). CDR1 SGHTA and CDR2 FQGNSA come from the germline V gene. The V and J ends lost 5 bases and 8 bases respectively, with 15 bases between them. CDR3 length equals 13 residues. CDR3 sequence reads: CASSPRYPGEAFF. DNA for the CDR3: TGTGCCAGCAGCCCAAGGTACCCAGGGGAAGCTTTCTTT.

In this sample, this clone turned up once. The V call is TRBV5-3, the J call TRBJ2-6; TRBD2 might be the D (5 bases). TRBV5-3 carries the ORF label, with uncertain function. The V gene lost 0 bases and the J gene lost 2 bases, with 12 bases spanning the gap. This CDR3 region has 17 residues. CDR3 DNA: TGTGCCAGAAGCTTGGGGAGGCGACCTCCTGGGGCCAACGTCCTGACTTTC. It yields the protein CARSLGRRPPGANVLTF.

Only one count was recorded for this clone. V gene TRBV9 combines with J gene TRBJ2-1; TRBD2 matches at 8 bases. The CDR3 has 15 amino acids. V lost 2 bases and J lost 4; bases outside the gene matches: 5. The V gene's germline CDR1 is SGDLS and CDR2 YYNGEE. The CDR3 DNA follows: TGTGCCAGCAGCGTCGGGACTAGACTTTACAATGAGCAGTTCTTC. Protein product: CASSVGTRLYNEQFF.

This rearrangement joins TRBV6-5 to TRBJ2-3, with 7 bases lining up with TRBD1. Germline CDR1 MNHEY, CDR2 SVGAGI. V was clipped by 6 bases and J by 2 bases; unmatched bases: 5. The CDR3 covers 14 residues. CDR3 region: CASSLGTDTDTQYF. Written as DNA, the CDR3 is TGTGCCAGCAGCCTAGGGACAGACACAGATACGCAGTATTTT.

The chain is built from TRBV9 and TRBJ2-3, with 7 bases fitting TRBD2. Losses at the gene ends were 4 bases for V and 3 bases for J; bases not matched to a gene: 14. The CDR3 extends over 17 amino acids. Germline CDR1 SGDLS, CDR2 YYNGEE. The CDR3, as DNA: TGTGCCAGCAGCCTCGGAATTAGCGGGCCGACAACAGATACGCAGTATTTT. Its translation is CASSLGISGPTTDTQYF. Full variable domain (outside the CDR3, taken from reference TRBV9 and TRBJ2-3): DSGVTQTPKHLITATGQRVTLRCSPRSGDLSVYWYQQSLDQGLQFLIQYYNGEERAKGNILERFSAQQFPDLHSELNLSSLELGDSALYFCASSLGISGPTTDTQYFGPGTRLTVL.

This rearrangement joins TRBV14 to TRBJ2-5; 10 bases fit TRBD2. J lost 5 bases, V lost 8 bases, and 11 bases had no gene match. The CDR3 extends over 15 amino acids. In germline, CDR1 is SGHDN, CDR2 FVKESK. The CDR3 spells CASGLLAGLSETQYF. As DNA, the CDR3 is TGTGCCAGCGGACTACTAGCGGGATTATCGGAGACCCAGTACTTC.

The chain couples TRBV15 to TRBJ2-3; no clear D. This CDR3 region has 14 residues. Germline V gene lookup returns CDR1 LNHNV and CDR2 YYDKDF (reference sequence). Deletions cut 4 bases from V and 3 bases from J, with 11 bases between. This CDR3 reads CATSNPGGTDTQYF. CDR3 in DNA: TGTGCCACCAGCAACCCCGGCGGAACAGATACGCAGTATTTT. The full variable domain, its missing parts supplied by reference TRBV15 and TRBJ2-3, is DAMVIQNPRYQVTQFGKPVTLSCSQTLNHNVMYWYQQKSSQAPKLLFHYYDKDFNNEADTPDNFQSRRPNTSFCFLDIRSPGLGDTAMYLCATSNPGGTDTQYFGPGTRLTVL.

This clone has at least ten counts. The genes are TRBV10-1 and TRBJ1-1, with 9 bases identical to TRBD1. The CDR3 length is 17 residues. The V gene end was trimmed by 1 base and the J gene end by 3 bases; junction bases not matched to a gene: 9. Germline loops: CDR1 WNHNN, CDR2 SYGVQD (reference sequence). In nucleotides, the CDR3 is TGCGCCAGCAGTGAGTTCAAAACCTGGGACAGGGACACTGAAGCTTTCTTT. Its protein product is CASSEFKTWDRDTEAFF.

The chain carries TRBV7-2 and TRBJ2-5, with 8 bases lining up with TRBD2. CDR1 and CDR2 (germline): SGHTA, FQGNSA. This CDR3 contains 15 residues. The V gene end was trimmed by 4 bases and the J gene end by 4 bases; junction bases not matched to a gene: 8. For the CDR3, the DNA is TGTGCCAGCAGCTCAGCGGGAGTAGGCGCAGAGACCCAGTACTTC. It encodes CASSSAGVGAETQYF.

The CDR3: CASSKGLGRTSYNEQFF. DNA for the CDR3: TGTGCCAGTAGTAAAGGACTAGGGCGGACGTCCTACAATGAGCAGTTCTTC. The chain has TRBV19 and TRBJ2-1; the match to TRBD2 covers 7 bases. V shed 4 bases, J shed 1 base, and the junction held 10 bases outside the gene matches. Germline CDR1 reads LNHDA; CDR2 reads SQIVND (reference sequence). CDR3 length: 17 residues.